The 30 T cell receptor beta chains in this list originate from one sample, sequenced in a study of Tregs in tolerant kidney transplant recipients. Generated by immunoSEQ multiplex PCR, the TCRdb table keeps only in-frame clones and is missing some. The sample spans tens of thousands of clones; the ten largest clones claim about 0.83%. The material sequenced was CD4+ T cells from blood, taken before the transplant. These receptors were obtained from a human donor who received a combined kidney and bone marrow transplant.

Of note for this clone: The read halts 3 residues ahead of the CDR3 end, with the missing end drawn from the germline J gene. This chain uses TRBV7-2 with TRBJ1-4; 7 nucleotides align to TRBD1. The CDR3 extends over 17 amino acids. V lost 0 bases, J lost 2 bases, and 6 bases stayed unmatched. In germline, CDR1 is SGHTA, CDR2 FQGNSA. The part of the CDR3 DNA that was read is TGTGCCAGCAGCTTAGCCGCAGGGGGGCGGACTAATGAAAAA. Translating it yields CASSLAAGGRTNEK. In full, the CDR3 is CASSLAAGGRTNEKLFF.

Worth noting for this clone: The missing CDR3 end, 3 residues past where the read stops, is filled in from the germline J gene. The rearrangement links TRBV18 to TRBJ2-3; tentatively, D is TRBD1 (6 bases). The CDR3 is made up of 15 amino acids. The V gene lost 3 bases and the J gene lost 2 bases, with 12 bases spanning the gap. The germline V gene encodes CDR1 KGHSH and CDR2 LQKENI. This chain's CDR3 is CASSPRDTLTDTQYF. The CDR3 DNA, read in part, is TGTGCCAGCTCACCCCGGGACACCCTCACAGATACG.

To note about this clone: The read comes to an end 3 residues before the CDR3 does, leaving the germline J gene to fill in the end. The chain employs TRBV7-2 and TRBJ1-1; 9 bases agree with TRBD1. V shed 6 bases, J shed 6 bases, and the junction held 8 bases outside the gene matches. The CDR3 has 14 residues. Germline CDR1 is SGHTA and CDR2 is FQGNSA. CDR3 DNA (partial): TGTGCCAGCAGTCGAGGGACAGGGACGTCTGAA. Translation: CASSRGTGTSE. In full, the CDR3 is CASSRGTGTSEAFF.

Concerning this clone itself: The CDR3 end falls 3 residues outside the read, so it is completed with the germline J gene. This chain joins TRBV5-1 and TRBJ1-1; 9 nucleotides match TRBD1. CDR1 is SGHRS and CDR2 is YFSETQ in the germline V gene. The CDR3 spans 15 residues. V lost 0 bases and J lost 4; bases outside the gene matches: 4. The sequenced part of the CDR3 DNA is TGCGCCAGCAGCTTGGGGACAGGGGTACGCACTGAA. It translates to CASSLGTGVRTE. The whole CDR3 sequence reads CASSLGTGVRTEAFF.

CDR3 residues: CASSLGGLPMAFF. The covered CDR3 bases are TGTGCCAGCAGCTTAGGTGGACTCCCCATG. The V call is TRBV7-2, the J call TRBJ1-1, with unresolved D. The CDR3 goes on 3 residues after the read ends, and that part is filled in from the germline J gene. This CDR3 comprises 13 residues. CDR1 and CDR2 from the germline V gene are SGHTA and FQGNSA.

The sequenced part of the CDR3 DNA is TGTGCCAGCAGTGAAGCCGCGGGACAGGGTTTG. Residues: CASSEAAGQGL. The complete CDR3 reads CASSEAAGQGLAFF. The chain carries TRBV2 and TRBJ1-1, with 9 bases fitting TRBD1. The read stops 3 residues short of the end of the CDR3; the missing end is completed from the germline J gene. The length of the CDR3 is 14 residues. Germline assignment: CDR1 SNHLY and CDR2 FYNNEI.

Concerning this clone itself: The read halts 3 residues ahead of the CDR3 end, with the missing end drawn from the germline J gene. This chain connects TRBV7-2 to TRBJ2-7; D may be TRBD1 (6 bases). Trimming stripped 1 base from V and 3 bases from J, with 10 bases between. Per germline, CDR1 SGHTA and CDR2 FQGNSA. This CDR3 region has 14 residues. The CDR3 bases that were read are TGTGCCAGCAGCTTAGGGACAGCCTTCTACGAG. It specifies CASSLGTAFYE. The full CDR3 reads CASSLGTAFYEQYF.

About this clone itself: The missing CDR3 end, 3 residues past where the read stops, is filled in from the germline J gene. The chain employs TRBV5-1 and TRBJ2-5; 8 bases are a match to TRBD1. Germline V gives CDR1 SGHRS, CDR2 YFSETQ. The CDR3 sequence is 17 residues long. The V gene end was trimmed by 4 bases and the J gene end by 1 base; junction bases not matched to a gene: 12. CDR3 bases read: TGCGCCAGCAGCCATCACACCGGGACAGGTGTCCAAGAGACC. Residues: CASSHHTGTGVQET. In full, the CDR3 reads CASSHHTGTGVQETQYF.

In regard to this clone: Read data end 3 residues before the CDR3 end; the end is taken from the germline J gene. The chain employs TRBV7-2 and TRBJ1-1, with D maybe TRBD1 (6 bases). Germline CDR1 is SGHTA and CDR2 is FQGNSA. V lost 8 bases and J lost 1, with 14 bases in between. The CDR3 extends over 14 amino acids. CDR3 sequence: CASATQGRNTEAFF. The CDR3 bases that were read are TGTGCCAGCGCCACACAGGGTAGGAACACTGAA. Variable domain in full (rest from reference TRBV7-2 and TRBJ1-1): GAGVSQSPSNKVTEKGKDVELRCDPISGHTALYWYRQSLGQGLEFLIYFQGNSAPDKSGLPSDRFSAERTGGSVSTLTIQRTQQEDSAVYLCASATQGRNTEAFFGQGTRLTVV.

In regard to this clone: The CDR3 extends 3 residues past the end of the read, so its final part is completed from the germline J gene. This rearrangement joins TRBV18 to TRBJ2-5; D gene uncertain. CDR3 length: 13 amino acids. Per germline, CDR1 KGHSH and CDR2 LQKENI. V was pared by 0 bases and J by 4 bases, with 6 bases between. This chain's CDR3 is CASSPPGRETQYF. Incomplete CDR3 DNA: TGTGCCAGCTCACCACCGGGCAGAGAGACC. Based on the CDR3 plus reference TRBV18 and TRBJ2-5, the full variable domain is NAGVMQNPRHLVRRRGQEARLRCSPMKGHSHVYWYRQLPEEGLKFMVYLQKENIIDESGMPKERFSAEFPKEGPSILRIQQVVRGDSAAYFCASSPPGRETQYFGPGTRLLVL.

In the case of this clone: The read finishes 3 residues shy of the CDR3 end, and the germline J gene is used to complete it. The rearrangement joins TRBV19 to TRBJ2-3; 7 bases align to TRBD1. This CDR3 spans 16 amino acids. The germline V gene encodes CDR1 LNHDA and CDR2 SQIVND (reference sequence). The V and J ends lost 10 bases and 5 bases, in that order; junction bases with no gene match: 18. The CDR3 region is CATGRPDRAAGDTQYF. CDR3 bases read: TGTGCCACCGGCAGGCCCGACAGGGCTGCGGGAGATACG.

A word on this clone: The sequence runs out 3 residues before the end of the CDR3; the remainder is reconstructed from the germline J gene. The V gene is TRBV18, the J gene TRBJ1-2; D may be TRBD1 (5 bases). Deletions cut 10 bases from V and 6 bases from J, with 18 bases between. CDR3 size: 13 residues. Germline values: CDR1 KGHSH, CDR2 LQKENI. CDR3 protein: CATAKGREDGYTF. The covered CDR3 bases are TGTGCCACAGCCAAGGGCAGGGAAGATGGC.

The CDR3 DNA, read in part, is TGCAGCGTCAGGACAGGGAGTGCGGGTGGC. It yields the protein CSVRTGSAGG. The complete CDR3 reads CSVRTGSAGGYTF. This rearrangement joins TRBV29-1 to TRBJ1-2; 8 bases line up with TRBD1. The read terminates 3 residues before the CDR3 end, so the remaining end is supplied by the germline J gene. Germline CDR1 and CDR2: SQVTM and ANQGSEA. V was pared by 6 bases and J by 7 bases, with 10 bases of the junction left unmatched. The CDR3 contains 13 residues.

As regards this clone: Sequencing ends 3 residues short of the CDR3 end; the germline J gene provides the rest. The chain carries TRBV18 and TRBJ1-1, with 7 nucleotides matching TRBD1. CDR1 and CDR2 (germline): KGHSH, LQKENI. CDR3 length equals 14 residues. Trimming took 6 bases from V and 6 from J; bases not matched to a gene: 10. The CDR3 DNA, read in part, is TGTGCCAGCTCCGCGACAGGGAGGGAGGCTGAA. Protein sequence: CASSATGREAE. The complete CDR3 reads CASSATGREAEAFF.

Concerning this clone itself: The read terminates 3 residues before the CDR3 end, so the remaining end is supplied by the germline J gene. The rearrangement uses TRBV30 and TRBJ2-7; 7 bases fit TRBD1. Per the germline V gene, CDR1 is GTSNPN and CDR2 is SVGIG (reference sequence). The CDR3 is 14 residues long. Trimming took 4 bases from V and 4 from J; bases not matched to a gene: 10. The CDR3 sequence: CAWTRGTDIYEQYF. The DNA read from the CDR3 is TGTGCCTGGACGAGGGGGACAGACATATACGAG.

Turning to this clone: The DNA ends 3 residues before the CDR3 does, and the rest of the CDR3 is filled in from the germline J gene. V gene TRBV11-2 combines with J gene TRBJ2-2; TRBD1 matches at 9 bases. V shed 5 bases, J shed 5 bases, and the junction held 3 bases outside the gene matches. The length of the CDR3 is 14 residues. Germline loops: CDR1 SGHAT, CDR2 FQNNGV. The sequenced part of the CDR3 DNA is TGTGCCAGCAGCCGGGACAGGGATACCGGGGAG. Amino acid sequence: CASSRDRDTGE. The full CDR3 sequence reads CASSRDRDTGELFF.

Worth noting for this clone: From the germline J gene comes the end of the CDR3, since the read stops 3 residues before it. This chain links TRBV30 with TRBJ2-6; TRBD1 aligns across 7 bases. Per the germline V gene, CDR1 is GTSNPN and CDR2 is SVGIG (reference sequence). The junction had 10 bases not matched to a gene; V was cut back by 5 bases and J by 0 bases. CDR3 length: 17 amino acids. Incomplete CDR3 DNA: TGTGCCTGGGGAAGGGGGACAGTCCTCTCTGGGGCCAACGTC. Its translation: CAWGRGTVLSGANV. In full, the CDR3 is CAWGRGTVLSGANVLTF.

As concerns this clone: Read coverage stops 3 residues before the CDR3 terminus; the germline J gene supplies the remainder. The chain recombines TRBV19 with TRBJ1-4, with 8 bases fitting TRBD1. V was clipped by 7 bases and J by 8 bases; unmatched bases: 12. From germline, CDR1 is LNHDA and CDR2 SQIVND (reference sequence). CDR3 length: 15 amino acids. CDR3 DNA, as far as it was read: TGTGCCAGTATGCGGCCGCGGCAGGGGGCCGAAAAA. It is translated as CASMRPRQGAEK. Given in full, the CDR3 is CASMRPRQGAEKLFF.

Regarding this clone: The read is 3 residues too short to cover the CDR3 end, so that end is filled in from the germline J gene. The genes are TRBV6-2 or TRBV6-3 and TRBJ2-2; D might be TRBD1 (5 bases). The CDR3 length is 14 residues. Trimming pared 4 bases from V and 5 bases from J, leaving 11 bases between. Germline V gene sequence: CDR1 MNHEY, CDR2 SVGEGT. Partial CDR3 DNA: TGTGCCAGCAGTTTCAGGGCGGTGACCGGGGAG. Protein sequence: CASSFRAVTGE. The full CDR3 protein reads CASSFRAVTGELFF.

As for this clone: With the read ending 3 residues before the CDR3 end, the germline J gene is used to fill in that end. The chain combines TRBV5-1 with TRBJ2-3; 10 nucleotides match TRBD2. After removal of 6 bases from V and 2 bases from J, the junction contained 3 bases not matched to a gene. The germline V gene has CDR1 SGHRS and CDR2 YFSETQ. The length of the CDR3 is 14 residues. This CDR3 is CASISGGPTDTQYF. The sequenced CDR3 bases are TGCGCCAGCATTAGCGGGGGGCCCACAGATACG. The whole variable domain, filled in from reference TRBV5-1 and TRBJ2-3, reads KAGVTQTPRYLIKTRGQQVTLSCSPISGHRSVSWYQQTPGQGLQFLFEYFSETQRNKGNFPGRFSGRQFSNSRSEMNVSTLELGDSALYLCASISGGPTDTQYFGPGTRLTVL.

As concerns this clone: Coverage ceases 3 residues before the CDR3 finishes, and the germline J gene fills in the end. The chain joins TRBV7-9 to TRBJ2-7; 13 bases line up with TRBD2. Germline CDR1 SEHNR, CDR2 FQNEAQ (reference sequence). With V trimmed by 8 bases and J by 3 bases, 7 bases remained unmatched. The CDR3 totals 15 residues. The CDR3 here is CASGRLAGGLYEQYF. Partial CDR3 DNA: TGTGCCAGCGGTAGACTAGCGGGGGGCCTCTACGAG.

A note on this clone: The CDR3 end lies 3 residues beyond the end of the read and is filled in from the germline J gene. The J gene is TRBJ1-2, the V gene TRBV18, with TRBD1 as a possible D gene (5 bases). This CDR3 region has 13 residues. In germline, CDR1 is KGHSH, CDR2 LQKENI. Trimming removed 4 bases at V and 4 bases at J, with 10 bases between. CDR3 DNA, as far as it was read: TGTGCCAGCTCACAGCAGGGCCCCTATGGC. Protein sequence: CASSQQGPYG. The CDR3 as a whole reads CASSQQGPYGYTF.

For this clone: The CDR3 end is not reached by the read, which stops 3 residues before it; the germline J gene fills it in. The rearrangement links TRBV7-2 to TRBJ2-5; D call uncertain. This CDR3 has 12 amino acids. The germline gives CDR1 SGHTA, CDR2 FQGNSA. V dropped 5 bases and J dropped 5 bases, with 9 bases sitting between them. CDR3 in amino acids: CASSANRETQYF. Partial CDR3 DNA: TGTGCCAGCAGCGCCAACCGGGAGACC.

The CDR3 bases that were read are TGTGCCAGCAGTGAAAGGACTGAAAGTCGCTATGGC. This gives the protein CASSERTESRYG. The full CDR3 is CASSERTESRYGYTF. The chain carries TRBV6-1 and TRBJ1-2, with no clear D. The read terminates 3 residues ahead of where the CDR3 ends, so the germline J gene completes it. The germline V gene encodes CDR1 MNHNS and CDR2 SASEGT. CDR3 size: 15 residues. V was cut by 2 bases and J by 4 bases, with 14 bases left in between.

In the case of this clone: The DNA ends 3 residues before the CDR3 does, and the rest of the CDR3 is filled in from the germline J gene. The chain recombines TRBV29-1 with TRBJ2-2, with TRBD2 as a possible D gene (6 bases). CDR1 is SQVTM and CDR2 is ANQGSEA in the germline V gene. The ends were cut back, 7 bases at V and 2 bases at J, with 14 bases in the middle. The CDR3 runs to 14 residues. The sequenced CDR3 bases are TGCAGCGCCGTTGGGGACTTCAACACCGGGGAG. Translated: CSAVGDFNTGE. The CDR3 as a whole reads CSAVGDFNTGELFF.

A word on this clone: Coverage ceases 3 residues before the CDR3 finishes, and the germline J gene fills in the end. The chain is built from TRBV18 and TRBJ2-5; 9 bases are shared with TRBD2. The germline V gene has CDR1 KGHSH and CDR2 LQKENI. V shed 5 bases, J shed 1 base, and the junction held 5 bases outside the gene matches. The CDR3 runs 15 residues. The part of the CDR3 DNA that was read is TGTGCCAGCTCAGGACTAGCGAACACCCAAGAGACC. It codes for CASSGLANTQET. The entire CDR3 protein reads CASSGLANTQETQYF.

As concerns this clone: Read coverage stops 3 residues before the CDR3 terminus; the germline J gene supplies the remainder. The chain employs TRBV19 and TRBJ2-4; D remains ambiguous. V was clipped by 1 base and J by 0 bases, with 10 bases between them. The CDR3 runs 16 residues. CDR1 LNHDA and CDR2 SQIVND come from the germline V gene (reference sequence). The CDR3 DNA, read in part, is TGTGCCAGTAGTATAGGCCAAACTCTAGCCAAAAACATT. Encoded protein: CASSIGQTLAKNI. The whole CDR3 protein reads CASSIGQTLAKNIQYF.

Details on this clone: The read terminates 3 residues ahead of where the CDR3 ends, so the germline J gene completes it. This chain links TRBV18 with TRBJ1-6, with D tentatively TRBD1 (5 bases). CDR3 size: 13 residues. Trimming removed 4 bases from V and 6 bases from J, with 7 bases in between. Germline CDR1 is KGHSH and CDR2 is LQKENI. CDR3 in amino acids: CASSQGLNSPLHF. The sequenced part of the CDR3 DNA is TGTGCCAGCTCACAGGGACTTAATTCACCC.

Details on this clone: The missing CDR3 end, 3 residues past where the read stops, is filled in from the germline J gene. V and J are TRBV5-1 and TRBJ1-4, with a weak D call TRBD1 (6 bases). Per the germline V gene, CDR1 is SGHRS and CDR2 is YFSETQ. V was cut by 4 bases and J by 8 bases, with 12 bases left in between. The CDR3 has 13 amino acids. Incomplete CDR3 DNA: TGCGCCAGCAGCGCCACTAGGGGGGAAAAA. Translation: CASSATRGEK. In full, the CDR3 is CASSATRGEKLFF.

On this clone: Sequencing ends 3 residues short of the CDR3 end; the germline J gene provides the rest. The rearrangement uses TRBV20-1 and TRBJ1-5; the D gene is possibly TRBD1 (5 bases). This CDR3 comprises 14 residues. The V gene's germline CDR1 is DFQATT and CDR2 SNEGSKA (reference sequence). V gave up 5 bases and J gave up 3 bases, with 14 bases separating them. CDR3 DNA, as far as it was read: TGCAGTGCTGTCTCACAGGTTTCCAATCAGCCC. Translating it yields CSAVSQVSNQP. From start to end, the CDR3 is CSAVSQVSNQPQHF.